The table lists the clone carrying this TCR beta chain with many counts. These data are taken from a study of Graves' ophthalmopathy and Graves' hyperthyroidism. Clinical symptoms and serum thyroxine were used for diagnosis; TRAb, thyroid ultrasound and orbital computed tomography were also relied on. Transcripts of RNA were the source for amplifying TCR beta CDR3 regions. The first round was an RT-PCR with HTBI primers, and the second round was a multiplex PCR. From the multiplex PCR reads, TCRdb called clonotypes with MiXCR, one entry per CDR3 protein. The repertoire has 500,000 to 600,000 distinct CDR3 sequences, 39% of them found once; the top ten carry about 4.1%. Germline values: CDR1 SGHKS, CDR2 YYEKEE (reference sequence). V was pared by 2 bases and J by 0 bases, with 12 bases between. The CDR3 has 15 residues.

The sequence was collected from an adult man with Graves' hyperthyroidism. Material for sequencing was peripheral blood or thyroid tissue (not recorded which). The V call is TRBV5-5, the J call TRBJ2-7; D remains ambiguous. DNA for the CDR3: TGTGCCAGCAGCTTAGCTCACTTTTACTCCTACGAGCAGTACTTC. Residues: CASSLAHFYSYEQYF.